These 19 T cell receptor beta chains share one sample of origin, sequenced in a study of PD-1 blockade in classical Hodgkin lymphoma. Autologous stem cell transplantation was followed by relapse in every patient, and brentuximab vedotin exposure varied. Sequenced by immunoSEQ multiplex PCR; TCRdb stores in-frame clones only, minus some. The sample consists of roughly 17,000 clones, more than 60% of them appearing once. The material was peripheral blood mononuclear cells (PBMCs), obtained at baseline. The receptors originated from a human donor with classical Hodgkin lymphoma.

The genes are TRBV6-5 and TRBJ1-2; TRBD1 might be the D (6 bases). V was trimmed by 6 bases and J by 6 bases, leaving 14 bases between them. This CDR3 contains 13 residues. The V gene's germline CDR1 is MNHEY and CDR2 SVGAGI. The CDR3 DNA reads as TGTGCCAGCAGACCCCACAGGGACGATGGCTACACCTTC. Translating it yields CASRPHRDDGYTF.

The sample holds one count of this clone. The V and J genes are TRBV4-3 and TRBJ2-2; D not resolved. This CDR3 has 14 amino acids. Trimming pared 4 bases from V and 4 bases from J, leaving 10 bases between. Germline V gene sequence: CDR1 LGHNA, CDR2 YSLEER. CDR3 residues: CASSPYMATGELFF. The DNA for the CDR3 is TGCGCCAGCAGCCCCTACATGGCCACCGGGGAGCTGTTTTTT.

The chain joins TRBV25-1 to TRBJ1-2, with D perhaps matching TRBD1 (6 bases). The germline gives CDR1 MGHDK, CDR2 SYGVNS. The CDR3 is made up of 16 amino acids. V was shortened by 3 bases and J by 0 bases, with 14 bases between the two germline ends. The chain's CDR3 is CASSEPRGAPNYGYTF. CDR3 in DNA: TGTGCCAGCAGTGAGCCCCGGGGGGCCCCTAACTATGGCTACACCTTC.

This clone showed up just a few times. V usage is TRBV7-9 and J usage is TRBJ2-7, with D uncertain. This CDR3 has 14 residues. From germline, CDR1 is SEHNR and CDR2 FQNEAQ (reference sequence). Trimming removed 5 bases at V and 0 bases at J, with 11 bases between. CDR3 amino acids: CASSPPHTSYEQYF. The CDR3 nucleotides read TGTGCCAGCAGCCCACCCCACACCTCCTACGAGCAGTACTTC.

In this sample, this clone is large. The chain employs TRBV13 and TRBJ1-2; no reliable D call. Germline V lookup: CDR1 PRHDT, CDR2 FYEKMQ (reference sequence). CDR3 length: 14 amino acids. The V end was cut by 5 bases, the J end by 3 bases, with 13 bases between. CDR3 region: CASSPRQGYYGYTF. Here the CDR3 DNA reads TGTGCCAGCAGCCCAAGGCAAGGTTACTATGGCTACACCTTC. The full variable domain, in which reference TRBV13 and TRBJ1-2 provide the parts outside the CDR3, is AAGVIQSPRHLIKEKRETATLKCYPIPRHDTVYWYQQGPGQDPQFLISFYEKMQSDKGSIPDRFSAQQFSDYHSELNMSSLELGDSALYFCASSPRQGYYGYTFGSGTRLTVV.

The table lists this clone with a few counts. The rearrangement uses TRBV28 and TRBJ1-2; possible D gene TRBD1, 5 bases. The V and J ends lost 2 bases and 8 bases respectively, with 12 bases between them. CDR3 length equals 13 residues. Germline CDR1 reads MDHEN; CDR2 reads SYDVKM. CDR3 sequence reads: CASSLQVRGGYTF. CDR3 DNA sequence: TGTGCCAGCAGTTTACAGGTCCGGGGGGGCTACACCTTC.

The chain has TRBV28 and TRBJ1-2; 7 bases align to TRBD1. The CDR3 is made up of 14 amino acids. The germline V gene encodes CDR1 MDHEN and CDR2 SYDVKM. V was pared by 2 bases and J by 8 bases, with 8 bases of the junction left unmatched. The CDR3 sequence is CASSLLDRFAGYTF. The CDR3 DNA follows: TGTGCCAGCAGTTTACTGGACAGGTTCGCGGGCTACACCTTC.

This sequence joins TRBV19 and TRBJ2-2; D is perhaps TRBD2 (5 bases). Trimming pared 7 bases from V and 3 bases from J, leaving 9 bases between. CDR1 is LNHDA and CDR2 is SQIVND in the germline V gene (reference sequence). This CDR3 spans 13 amino acids. CDR3 bases: TGTGCCAGTATAGAGGACTACACCGGGGAGCTGTTTTTT. This encodes CASIEDYTGELFF.

As DNA, the CDR3 is TGTGCCAGCAGCTTATCGGGAACCTACGAGCAGTACTTC. Amino acid sequence: CASSLSGTYEQYF. This sequence joins TRBV7-9 and TRBJ2-7; TRBD2 is a possible D gene (5 bases). Germline V CDR1 and CDR2: SEHNR, FQNEAQ (reference sequence). Trimming removed 2 bases at V and 2 bases at J, with 7 bases between. This CDR3 is 13 amino acids long. The variable domain in full, with the rest retrieved from reference TRBV7-9 and TRBJ2-7, is DTGVSQNPRHKITKRGQNVTFRCDPISEHNRLYWYRQTLGQGPEFLTYFQNEAQLEKSRLLSDRFSAERPKGSFSTLEIQRTEQGDSAMYLCASSLSGTYEQYFGPGTRLTVT.

The chain uses TRBV29-1 and TRBJ2-5, with 14 positions matching TRBD2. V was pared by 5 bases and J by 3 bases, with 5 bases of the junction left unmatched. The germline CDR1 and CDR2 sequences are SQVTM and ANQGSEA. CDR3 size: 15 residues. The DNA for the CDR3 is TGCAGCGTTCTGACTAGCGGGAGGGTTGAAGAGACCCAGTACTTC. This encodes CSVLTSGRVEETQYF.

This clone was seen once. This chain connects TRBV30 to TRBJ1-1; 7 nucleotides match TRBD1. Germline V gene sequence: CDR1 GTSNPN, CDR2 SVGIG (reference sequence). This CDR3 is built from 13 residues. V gave up 1 base and J gave up 5 bases; unmatched junction bases: 4. The CDR3 coding sequence is TGTGCCTGGAGTGGACAGGGCTTGACTGAAGCTTTCTTT. Translating gives CAWSGQGLTEAFF.

This sequence joins TRBV10-3 and TRBJ1-1; 7 nucleotides align to TRBD1. Germline assignment: CDR1 ENHRY and CDR2 SYGVKD. After removal of 6 bases from V and 0 bases from J, the junction contained 4 bases not matched to a gene. The CDR3 is 14 amino acids. The CDR3 DNA is TGTGCCATCAGGGAGACAGGGATGAACACTGAAGCTTTCTTT. Residues: CAIRETGMNTEAFF.

About this clone itself: The sample has other DNA sequences that encode this CDR3 too. CDR3 residues: CASSPGQQETQYF. The CDR3 bases are TGTGCCAGCTCACCAGGACAGCAAGAGACCCAGTACTTC. The chain has TRBV18 and TRBJ2-5, with TRBD1 as a possible D gene (6 bases). Germline V gene data show CDR1 as KGHSH and CDR2 as LQKENI. The CDR3 consists of 13 residues. The V end lost 2 bases, the J end lost 2 bases, and 6 bases lay between the germline ends.

The chain employs TRBV30 and TRBJ2-7; maybe TRBD2 (6 bases). V lost 0 bases and J lost 6, with 12 bases in between. The V gene's germline CDR1 is GTSNPN and CDR2 SVGIG (reference sequence). This CDR3 comprises 13 residues. CDR3 amino acids: CAWSVPVRGEQYF. Here the CDR3 DNA reads TGTGCCTGGAGTGTACCCGTGCGGGGCGAGCAGTACTTC.

This chain connects TRBV10-3 to TRBJ2-3, with D uncertain. V was clipped by 5 bases and J by 2 bases, with 23 bases between them. The CDR3 runs to 18 residues. Germline V gene sequence: CDR1 ENHRY, CDR2 SYGVKD. In DNA form, the CDR3 reads TGTGCCATCAGTAAGGAGTTGGAAAGTATGATGAACACAGATACGCAGTATTTT. Its protein is CAISKELESMMNTDTQYF.

This clone has more than one count but fewer than ten. The chain is built from TRBV5-1 and TRBJ2-7; 7 positions match TRBD1. J lost 5 bases, V lost 8 bases, and 13 bases had no gene match. CDR1 is SGHRS, CDR2 YFSETQ, per germline. The CDR3 loop spans 14 amino acids. Here the CDR3 DNA reads TGCGCCAGTAGTGTTAGAGGGGGCATCGACGAGCAGTACTTC. It yields the protein CASSVRGGIDEQYF.

This chain uses TRBV13 with TRBJ2-1, with D tentatively TRBD2 (6 bases). Germline CDR1 PRHDT, CDR2 FYEKMQ (reference sequence). Trimming stripped 7 bases from V and 6 bases from J, with 19 bases between. The CDR3 spans 15 residues. CDR3 bases: TGTGCCAGCACCGGGGCGGGGAAAAGTGTCAATGAGCAGTTCTTC. Residues: CASTGAGKSVNEQFF.

The chain employs TRBV4-3 and TRBJ2-1, with a weak D call TRBD1 (8 bases). CDR1 LGHNA and CDR2 YSLEER come from the germline V gene. There are 16 residues in the CDR3. The ends were cut back, 4 bases at V and 7 bases at J, with 20 bases in the middle. CDR3 DNA: TGCGCCAGCAGCCCCCGACCACAGGGGGAGGGGAATGAGCAGTTCTTC. This sequence encodes CASSPRPQGEGNEQFF.

This chain uses TRBV18 with TRBJ2-1; TRBD2 matches 7 bases. V was clipped by 1 base and J by 0 bases; unmatched bases: 9. Germline V CDR1 and CDR2: KGHSH, LQKENI. The CDR3 is 18 residues long. The CDR3 here is CASSPRNGTTLSYNEQFF. Here the CDR3 DNA reads TGTGCCAGCTCACCACGGAATGGGACTACCCTCTCCTACAATGAGCAGTTCTTC.